Presented here are 5 T cell receptor beta chains from one specimen sequenced in a study of cytomegalovirus exposure and HLA in healthy donors. The study ran its PCR with 60 Vbeta and 13 Jbeta primers. Here immunoSEQ multiplex PCR was the method, and the copy in TCRdb shows in-frame clones only, minus some. The data hold roughly 150,000 clones, with roughly 76% observed a single time. Sequencing was performed on PBMCs. These receptors all stem from a male donor in good health and CMV-seronegative.

The chain recombines TRBV5-1 with TRBJ1-5; 7 bases line up with TRBD1. The J segment lost 0 bases and the V segment lost 4 bases, leaving 4 bases of the junction unmatched. The CDR3 is made up of 15 amino acids. CDR1 and CDR2 from the germline V gene are SGHRS and YFSETQ. CDR3 sequence (DNA): TGCGCCAGCAGCGCCACAGGGGATAGCAATCAGCCCCAGCATTTT. This codes for CASSATGDSNQPQHF. Together with reference TRBV5-1 and TRBJ1-5, the CDR3 gives the full variable domain: KAGVTQTPRYLIKTRGQQVTLSCSPISGHRSVSWYQQTPGQGLQFLFEYFSETQRNKGNFPGRFSGRQFSNSRSEMNVSTLELGDSALYLCASSATGDSNQPQHFGDGTRLSIL.

The CDR3 DNA is TGTGCCAGTAAGCAGGGTCATAGCAATCAGCCCCAGCATTTT. Its translation is CASKQGHSNQPQHF. The chain couples TRBV19 to TRBJ1-5; D perhaps matches TRBD1 (5 bases). Looked up from germline, CDR1 is LNHDA and CDR2 is SQIVND (reference sequence). The CDR3 extends over 14 amino acids. Trimming removed 7 bases at V and 0 bases at J, with 10 bases between. Drawing the rest from reference TRBV19 and TRBJ1-5, the complete variable domain is DGGITQSPKYLFRKEGQNVTLSCEQNLNHDAMYWYRQDPGQGLRLIYYSQIVNDFQKGDIAEGYSVSREKKESFPLTVTSAQKNPTAFYLCASKQGHSNQPQHFGDGTRLSIL.

This clone appeared a few times. The rearrangement links TRBV6-1 to TRBJ1-6, with D unclear. The CDR3 extends over 14 amino acids. The V gene's germline CDR1 is MNHNS and CDR2 SASEGT. V gave up 9 bases and J gave up 10 bases, with 19 bases separating them. The CDR3 reads CASSPSREGSPLHF. Here the CDR3 DNA reads TGTGCCAGTAGCCCCTCCCGGGAAGGATCACCCCTCCACTTT.

This clone turned up a few times. J is TRBJ1-5 and V is TRBV2; TRBD1 matches at 9 bases. CDR3 length: 15 amino acids. J was trimmed by 1 base and V by 6 bases; bases with no gene match: 4. CDR1 is SNHLY, CDR2 FYNNEI, per germline. The CDR3 loop is CASRAGTGSNQPQHF. The CDR3 coding sequence is TGTGCCAGCAGGGCCGGGACAGGGAGCAATCAGCCCCAGCATTTT.

In the case of this clone: At one boundary the junction diverges from the germline segment, which might be a read error. This chain links TRBV4-1 with TRBJ2-2; a possible D gene is TRBD1 (5 bases). CDR3 length: 16 amino acids. Germline assignment: CDR1 MGHRA and CDR2 YSYEKL. In DNA form, the CDR3 reads TGCGCCAGCAGCCAAGAAAGGAGTTTGGACACCGGAGAGCTGTTTTTT. Encoded protein: CASSQERSLDTGELFF.